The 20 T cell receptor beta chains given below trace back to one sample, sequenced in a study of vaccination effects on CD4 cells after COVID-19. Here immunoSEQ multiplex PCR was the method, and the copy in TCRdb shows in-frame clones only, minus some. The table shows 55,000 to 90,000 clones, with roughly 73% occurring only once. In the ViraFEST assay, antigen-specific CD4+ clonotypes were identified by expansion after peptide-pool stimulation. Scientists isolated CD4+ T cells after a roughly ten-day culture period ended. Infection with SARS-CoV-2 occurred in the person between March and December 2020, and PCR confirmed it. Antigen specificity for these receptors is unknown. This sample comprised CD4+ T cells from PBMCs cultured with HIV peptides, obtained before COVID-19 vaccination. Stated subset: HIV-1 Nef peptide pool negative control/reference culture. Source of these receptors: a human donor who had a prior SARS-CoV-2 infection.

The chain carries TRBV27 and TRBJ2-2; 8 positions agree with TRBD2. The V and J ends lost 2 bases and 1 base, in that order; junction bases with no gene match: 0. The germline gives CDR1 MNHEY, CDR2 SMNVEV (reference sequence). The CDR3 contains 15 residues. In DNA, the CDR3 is TGTGCCAGCAGTTTAGCGGGGGGGAACACCGGGGAGCTGTTTTTT. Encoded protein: CASSLAGGNTGELFF.

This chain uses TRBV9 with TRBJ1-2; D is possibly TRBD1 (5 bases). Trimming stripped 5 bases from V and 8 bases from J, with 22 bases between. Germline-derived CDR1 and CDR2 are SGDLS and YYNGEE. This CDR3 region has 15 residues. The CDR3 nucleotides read TGTGCCAGCAGACCCGGCTGGGGGAATTTTGGAGGCTACACCTTC. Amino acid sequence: CASRPGWGNFGGYTF.

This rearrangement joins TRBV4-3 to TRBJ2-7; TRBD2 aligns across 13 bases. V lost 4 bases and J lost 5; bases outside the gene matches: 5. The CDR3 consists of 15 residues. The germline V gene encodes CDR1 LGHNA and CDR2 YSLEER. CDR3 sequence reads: CASSPLAGGPDEQYF. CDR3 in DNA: TGCGCCAGCAGCCCACTAGCGGGAGGGCCGGACGAGCAGTACTTC.

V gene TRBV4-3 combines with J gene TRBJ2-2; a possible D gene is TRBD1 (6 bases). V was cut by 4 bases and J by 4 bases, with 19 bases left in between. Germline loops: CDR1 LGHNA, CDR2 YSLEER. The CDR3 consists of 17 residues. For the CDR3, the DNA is TGCGCCAGCAGCCCCTTTTATCGCGGACAGCCCACCGGGGAGCTGTTTTTT. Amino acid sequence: CASSPFYRGQPTGELFF.

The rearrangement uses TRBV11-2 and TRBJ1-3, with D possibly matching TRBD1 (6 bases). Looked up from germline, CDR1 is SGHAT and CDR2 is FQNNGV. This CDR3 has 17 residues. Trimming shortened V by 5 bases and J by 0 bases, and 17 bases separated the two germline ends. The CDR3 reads CASSPGGGTISGNTIYF. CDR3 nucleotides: TGTGCCAGCAGCCCCGGCGGGGGGACAATCTCTGGAAACACCATATATTTT. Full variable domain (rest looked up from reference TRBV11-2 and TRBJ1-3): EAGVAQSPRYKIIEKRQSVAFWCNPISGHATLYWYQQILGQGPKLLIQFQNNGVVDDSQLPKDRFSAERLKGVDSTLKIQPAKLEDSAVYLCASSPGGGTISGNTIYFGEGSWLTVV.

Here the CDR3 reads CASSRGRNYGYTF. The CDR3 bases are TGTGCCAGCAGCAGAGGGAGAAACTATGGCTACACCTTC. This chain joins TRBV21-1 and TRBJ1-2. TRBV21-1 is listed as a pseudogene. The CDR3 has 13 amino acids.

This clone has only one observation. The CDR3 loop reads CASSFFLQDAWNEKLFF. The DNA of the CDR3 is TGTGCCAGCAGCTTTTTCCTCCAGGACGCTTGGAATGAAAAACTGTTTTTT. The rearrangement joins TRBV7-2 to TRBJ1-4, with no clear D. Germline V gives CDR1 SGHTA, CDR2 FQGNSA. Trimming left V 3 bases short and J 5 bases short, with 19 bases between. The CDR3 spans 17 residues.

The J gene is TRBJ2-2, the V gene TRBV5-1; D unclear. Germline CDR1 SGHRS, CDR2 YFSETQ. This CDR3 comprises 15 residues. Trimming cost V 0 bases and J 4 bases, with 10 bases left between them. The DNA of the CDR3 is TGCGCCAGCAGCTTGGCTACAGAGACCACCGGGGAGCTGTTTTTT. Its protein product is CASSLATETTGELFF. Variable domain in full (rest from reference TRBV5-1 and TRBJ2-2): KAGVTQTPRYLIKTRGQQVTLSCSPISGHRSVSWYQQTPGQGLQFLFEYFSETQRNKGNFPGRFSGRQFSNSRSEMNVSTLELGDSALYLCASSLATETTGELFFGEGSRLTVL.

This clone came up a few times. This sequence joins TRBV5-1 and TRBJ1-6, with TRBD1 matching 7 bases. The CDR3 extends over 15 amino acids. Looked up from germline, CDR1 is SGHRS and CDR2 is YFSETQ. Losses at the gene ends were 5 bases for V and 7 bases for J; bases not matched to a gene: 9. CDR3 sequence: CASSLGTADNSPLHF. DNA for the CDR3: TGCGCCAGCAGTCTCGGGACAGCGGACAATTCACCCCTCCACTTT.

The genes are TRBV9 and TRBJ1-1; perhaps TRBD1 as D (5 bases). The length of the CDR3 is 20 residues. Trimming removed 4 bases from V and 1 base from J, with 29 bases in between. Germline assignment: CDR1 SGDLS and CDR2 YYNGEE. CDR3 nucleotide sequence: TGTGCCAGCAGCCCCCGAATGAACGGCAGAGGGGCCTTTCGGAACACTGAAGCTTTCTTT. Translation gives CASSPRMNGRGAFRNTEAFF.

This CDR3 reads CASSFPFGTDTQYF. CDR3 sequence (DNA): TGTGCCAGCAGCTTTCCTTTCGGCACAGATACGCAGTATTTT. This chain connects TRBV7-3 to TRBJ2-3; D gene unclear. The V and J ends lost 3 bases and 1 base respectively, with 8 bases between them. Germline CDR1 and CDR2: SGHTA and FQGTGA. The CDR3 runs 14 residues.

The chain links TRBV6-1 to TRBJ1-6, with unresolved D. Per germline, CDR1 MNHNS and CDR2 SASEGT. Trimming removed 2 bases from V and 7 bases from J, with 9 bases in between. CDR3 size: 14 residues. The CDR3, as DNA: TGTGCCAGCAGTGAACTCTGGCAGAATTCACCCCTCCACTTT. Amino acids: CASSELWQNSPLHF.

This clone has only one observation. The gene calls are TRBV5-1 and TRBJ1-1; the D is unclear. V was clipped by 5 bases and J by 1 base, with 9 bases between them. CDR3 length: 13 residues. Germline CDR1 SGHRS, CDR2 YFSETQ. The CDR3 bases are TGCGCCAGCAGTAGGGTTGGGAACACTGAAGCTTTCTTT. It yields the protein CASSRVGNTEAFF.

The CDR3 bases are TGTGCCAGTGGATCTCGAAGCGGGGGTGATACGCAGTATTTT. The encoded protein is CASGSRSGGDTQYF. This chain connects TRBV6-5 to TRBJ2-3; 8 bases fit TRBD2. V was pared by 9 bases and J by 6 bases, with 11 bases of the junction left unmatched. The germline gives CDR1 MNHEY, CDR2 SVGAGI. The CDR3 contains 14 residues.

The CDR3 DNA follows: TGTGCCAGCAGCCGCACCGGGGGCAGCTACGAGCAGTACTTC. It is translated as CASSRTGGSYEQYF. This chain connects TRBV11-3 to TRBJ2-7, with D perhaps given as TRBD1 or TRBD2 (6 bases each). Looked up from germline, CDR1 is SGHNT and CDR2 is YENEEA. This CDR3 has 14 amino acids. V was cut by 5 bases and J by 3 bases, with 14 bases left in between.

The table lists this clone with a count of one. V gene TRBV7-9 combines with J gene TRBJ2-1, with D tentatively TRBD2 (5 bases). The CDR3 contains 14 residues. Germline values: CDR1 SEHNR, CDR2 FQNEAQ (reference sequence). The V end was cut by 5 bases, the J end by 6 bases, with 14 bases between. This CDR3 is CASSRWGVRNEQFF. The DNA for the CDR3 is TGTGCCAGCAGCAGGTGGGGAGTTCGCAATGAGCAGTTCTTC.

The CDR3 bases are TGTGCCAGCAGCGTAGGGGGACAGCCGACCGGGGAGCTGTTTTTT. This translates into CASSVGGQPTGELFF. This rearrangement joins TRBV9 to TRBJ2-2; 7 nucleotides line up with TRBD1. CDR3 length equals 15 residues. Germline CDR1 reads SGDLS; CDR2 reads YYNGEE. Trimming cost V 0 bases and J 5 bases; bases outside gene matches: 4.

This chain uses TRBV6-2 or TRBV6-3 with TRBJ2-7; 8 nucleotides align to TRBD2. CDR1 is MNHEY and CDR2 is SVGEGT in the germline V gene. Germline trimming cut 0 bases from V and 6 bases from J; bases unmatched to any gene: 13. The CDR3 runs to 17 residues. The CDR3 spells CASSYSDRTSGRGEQYF. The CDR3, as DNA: TGTGCCAGCAGTTACTCGGACAGAACCAGCGGGAGAGGCGAGCAGTACTTC.

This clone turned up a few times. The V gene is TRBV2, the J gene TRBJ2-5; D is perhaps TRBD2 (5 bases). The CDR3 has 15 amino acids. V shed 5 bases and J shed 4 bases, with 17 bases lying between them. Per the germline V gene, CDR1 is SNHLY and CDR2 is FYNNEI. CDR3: CASSHPQRARETQYF. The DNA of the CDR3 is TGTGCCAGCAGTCACCCGCAGAGGGCCAGAGAGACCCAGTACTTC.

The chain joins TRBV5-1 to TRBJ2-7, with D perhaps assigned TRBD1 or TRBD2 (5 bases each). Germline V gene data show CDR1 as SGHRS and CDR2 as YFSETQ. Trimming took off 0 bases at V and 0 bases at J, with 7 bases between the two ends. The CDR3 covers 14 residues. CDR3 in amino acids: CASSLAGSSYEQYF. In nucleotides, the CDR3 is TGCGCCAGCAGCTTGGCAGGGAGCTCCTACGAGCAGTACTTC.